This T cell receptor (beta chain) emerged from a study of beta chain features in type 1 diabetes. Since all of the isolated RNA was reverse transcribed, expressed TCRB transcripts were what got sequenced. Generated by immunoSEQ multiplex PCR, the TCRdb table keeps only in-frame clones and is missing some. Of 140,000 or so clones listed, more than 9% are singletons. CDR1 is LNHDA, CDR2 SQIVND, per germline (reference sequence). The length of the CDR3 is 14 residues. The germline V and J ends were trimmed by 7 bases and 7 bases, with 17 bases remaining between them. The source material was naive CD4+ T cells from blood. The clonotype was recovered from a man between 18 and 35 years old in good health. The chain joins TRBV19 to TRBJ1-5; D may be TRBD1 (5 bases). The CDR3 DNA reads as TGTGCCAGTAATCTTGGACAAATCCGGCAGCCCCAGCATTTT. Translating gives CASNLGQIRQPQHF.